Below are 10 T cell receptor beta chains sequenced from a single sample in a study of T cell repertoires in cytomegalovirus infection. TCRdb fed the reads into MiXCR, producing one record per CDR3 protein. The sample holds some 590,000 distinct CDR3 sequences, around 40% seen once. Which antigens these TCRs recognize remains unknown. The sample consisted of cultured PBMCs, taken from culture after CMV antigen stimulation. The receptors come from a human donor in good health (CMV status not recorded). Some clones in this sample may be carry-over from other donors' samples.

The CDR3 bases are TGTGCCAGCAGTACTTTCTGGGGCACTGAAGCTTTCTTT. It specifies CASSTFWGTEAFF. The J gene is TRBJ1-1, the V gene TRBV5-4; D gene unclear. Germline V CDR1 and CDR2: SGHNT, YYREEE (reference sequence). This CDR3 has 13 amino acids. Trimming pared 5 bases from V and 4 bases from J, leaving 12 bases between.

This sequence joins TRBV27 and TRBJ1-5; D gene uncertain. Trimming took off 8 bases at V and 6 bases at J, with 14 bases between the two ends. The germline gives CDR1 MNHEY, CDR2 SMNVEV (reference sequence). The CDR3 has 13 amino acids. CDR3 DNA sequence: TGTGCCAGCGGCCGCCGGGCGGCTCAGCCCCAGCATTTT. Encoded protein: CASGRRAAQPQHF.

This clonotype was picked up a small number of times. This chain links TRBV4-1 with TRBJ1-5; perhaps TRBD1 as D (5 bases). The V end was cut by 0 bases, the J end by 9 bases, with 9 bases between. The CDR3 has 13 residues. In germline, CDR1 is MGHRA, CDR2 YSYEKL. CDR3 sequence (DNA): TGCGCCAGCAGCCAAGATGAGGGGCTGCCCCAGCATTTT. Translating gives CASSQDEGLPQHF.

This clonotype was detected once. The chain uses TRBV6-5 and TRBJ2-7, with D unresolved. V was cut by 0 bases and J by 3 bases, with 6 bases left in between. The CDR3 has 13 amino acids. The germline V gene has CDR1 MNHEY and CDR2 SVGAGI. CDR3 loop: CASSYSTVYEQYF. CDR3 in DNA: TGTGCCAGCAGTTACTCTACCGTCTACGAGCAGTACTTC.

The table lists this clonotype with a few counts. The rearrangement joins TRBV28 to TRBJ2-1; 7 bases map to TRBD2. Trimming at V came to 8 bases and at J to 0 bases, leaving 10 bases not matched to a gene. Germline loops: CDR1 MDHEN, CDR2 SYDVKM. This CDR3 is 16 amino acids long. In nucleotides, the CDR3 is TGTGCCAGCCGTAAGGGGAGGGCAAGCTCCTACAATGAGCAGTTCTTC. This translates into CASRKGRASSYNEQFF.

This clonotype was observed a few times. CDR3 nucleotides: TGTGCCAGCAGTGAATTAGGACTAGGAGAGACCCAGTACTTC. Its translation: CASSELGLGETQYF. The J gene is TRBJ2-5, the V gene TRBV2; 7 bases fit TRBD2. The CDR3 runs to 14 residues. Trimming took 2 bases from V and 4 from J; bases not matched to a gene: 4. From germline, CDR1 is SNHLY and CDR2 FYNNEI.

The V and J genes are TRBV11-2 and TRBJ2-1; D perhaps matches TRBD2 (6 bases). In germline, CDR1 is SGHAT, CDR2 FQNNGV. The CDR3 covers 15 residues. Trimming took off 2 bases at V and 4 bases at J, with 12 bases between the two ends. The CDR3 sequence is CASSLLGGRYNEQFF. CDR3 nucleotide sequence: TGTGCCAGCAGCTTACTCGGGGGTCGGTACAATGAGCAGTTCTTC.

V gene TRBV6-8 combines with J gene TRBJ2-1, with D tentatively TRBD2 (6 bases). Germline lookup yields CDR1 MNHGY and CDR2 SAAAGT. Trimming took off 4 bases at V and 8 bases at J, with 12 bases between the two ends. The CDR3 totals 13 residues. CDR3: CASSSTSSHEQFF. CDR3 nucleotide sequence: TGTGCCAGCAGTTCAACTAGCTCCCATGAGCAGTTCTTC.

A word on this clonotype: A much larger clone sits a single nucleotide away, making a read error possible. This rearrangement joins TRBV7-2 to TRBJ2-7, with 10 bases identical to TRBD2. With 4 bases clipped from V and 4 bases from J, the junction kept 10 bases outside the gene matches. The CDR3 contains 16 residues. The V gene's germline CDR1 is SGHTA and CDR2 FQGNSA. CDR3 sequence: CASSSGTSEKVYEQYF. CDR3 DNA: TGTGCCAGCAGCTCGGGGACTAGCGAGAAGGTTTACGAGCAGTACTTC.

This clonotype was detected only a few times. J is TRBJ2-1 and V is TRBV4-1; no clear D gene. The germline V gene encodes CDR1 MGHRA and CDR2 YSYEKL. The V gene lost 0 bases and the J gene lost 5 bases, with 5 bases spanning the gap. The CDR3 runs 13 residues. The CDR3 spells CASSQEAHNEQFF. The CDR3 nucleotides read TGCGCCAGCAGCCAAGAGGCTCACAATGAGCAGTTCTTC.